The 6 T cell receptor beta chains given below trace back to one sample, sequenced in a study of shared clonotypes between healthy human individuals. Method: immunoSEQ multiplex PCR; TCRdb's copy keeps in-frame clones and lacks some. This table has fewer than 550,000 clones, approximately 79% appearing once. Sequencing used PBMCs. The source is a woman in her 40s in good health. Some clones in this sample may be carry-over from other donors' samples.

The J gene is TRBJ2-1, the V gene TRBV10-3; 12 bases fit TRBD2. The trim removed 6 bases at V and 9 bases at J, leaving 12 bases unmatched. The CDR3 consists of 16 residues. The germline CDR1 and CDR2 sequences are ENHRY and SYGVKD. The chain's CDR3 is CAISNLGLAGVVEQFF. CDR3 DNA: TGTGCCATCAGCAACTTGGGACTAGCGGGTGTGGTTGAGCAGTTCTTC.

This rearrangement joins TRBV5-4 to TRBJ2-1; TRBD2 matches 16 bases. The CDR3 runs 19 residues. Germline values: CDR1 SGHNT, CDR2 YYREEE (reference sequence). V gave up 0 bases and J gave up 9 bases; unmatched junction bases: 12. The CDR3, as DNA: TGTGCCAGCAGCTTGGCCGTGGGGACTAGCGGGAGGGGCAGGGTTGAGCAGTTCTTC. Encoded protein: CASSLAVGTSGRGRVEQFF.

The genes are TRBV5-1 and TRBJ2-7, with 11 nucleotides matching TRBD2. The CDR3 totals 13 residues. CDR1 and CDR2 from the germline V gene are SGHRS and YFSETQ. The V gene end was trimmed by 5 bases and the J gene end by 2 bases; junction bases not matched to a gene: 0. CDR3 loop: CASRTSGTYEQYF. As DNA, the CDR3 is TGCGCCAGCAGGACTAGCGGGACCTACGAGCAGTACTTC.

The CDR3 region is CAITSGYTGELFF. The DNA of the CDR3 is TGTGCCATCACTAGCGGGTACACCGGGGAGCTGTTTTTT. The rearrangement uses TRBV10-3 and TRBJ2-2; 8 positions match TRBD2. The V segment lost 7 bases and the J segment 3 bases; nucleotides outside the gene matches: 1. Germline CDR1 ENHRY, CDR2 SYGVKD. The CDR3 loop spans 13 amino acids.

The J gene is TRBJ2-3, the V gene TRBV30; tentatively, D is TRBD2 (5 bases). Deletions cut 0 bases from V and 6 bases from J, with 10 bases between. In germline, CDR1 is GTSNPN, CDR2 SVGIG (reference sequence). The CDR3 runs 13 residues. The CDR3 is CAWSVSGGDTQYF. CDR3 DNA sequence: TGTGCCTGGAGTGTTTCAGGAGGCGATACGCAGTATTTT.

The V and J genes are TRBV29-1 and TRBJ2-2, with D perhaps TRBD1 (6 bases). CDR3 length: 15 amino acids. V was pared by 6 bases and J by 4 bases, with 18 bases between. Germline loops: CDR1 SQVTM, CDR2 ANQGSEA. CDR3 residues: CSVNPTGMGTGELFF. The CDR3 nucleotides are TGCAGCGTAAATCCTACAGGGATGGGCACCGGGGAGCTGTTTTTT.